Listed here are 5 T cell receptor beta chains from one sample, sequenced in a study of shared clonotypes between healthy human individuals. Profiling relied on immunoSEQ multiplex PCR, and the TCRdb table lists in-frame clones only, not all of them. This table holds more than 2 million clones, about 95% found once. The naive CD8 fraction comprised CD45RO-negative cells positively selected for CCR7 and excluded terminally differentiated effector memory CD45RA+ cells. Sequencing was carried out using naive CD8+ T cells sorted from blood. The receptor source for this set is a young man in good health.

The genes are TRBV5-4 and TRBJ2-2; 10 bases are a match to TRBD2. This CDR3 is built from 16 residues. J lost 6 bases, V lost 1 base, and 6 bases had no gene match. Looked up from germline, CDR1 is SGHNT and CDR2 is YYREEE (reference sequence). CDR3 sequence reads: CASSLRASGGPGELFF. CDR3 bases: TGTGCCAGCAGCTTGAGGGCTAGCGGGGGTCCCGGGGAGCTGTTTTTT.

The rearrangement joins TRBV4-1 to TRBJ1-1, with D hard to call. The CDR3 has 14 amino acids. CDR1 MGHRA and CDR2 YSYEKL come from the germline V gene. The V end was cut by 1 base, the J end by 6 bases, with 12 bases between. The CDR3 bases are TGCGCCAGCAGCCAAGCGGTAGGGTCCGCTGAAGCTTTCTTT. It translates to CASSQAVGSAEAFF.

This chain links TRBV6-1 with TRBJ1-2, with 9 positions matching TRBD1. With 3 bases clipped from V and 6 bases from J, the junction kept 5 bases outside the gene matches. The CDR3 runs 14 residues. CDR1 is MNHNS and CDR2 is SASEGT in the germline V gene. CDR3 sequence (DNA): TGTGCCAGCAGTGACGGGACAGGGCATGATGGCTACACCTTC. Its translation: CASSDGTGHDGYTF.

This rearrangement joins TRBV20-1 to TRBJ2-7; D uncertain. This CDR3 comprises 10 residues. Germline V gives CDR1 DFQATT, CDR2 SNEGSKA (reference sequence). The CDR3 region has the DNA TGCTCCGCCACAATGTACGAGCAGTACTTC. Residues: CSATMYEQYF.

The chain joins TRBV30 to TRBJ2-1; 7 nucleotides align to TRBD1. The V gene's germline CDR1 is GTSNPN and CDR2 SVGIG (reference sequence). The CDR3 has 15 amino acids. The V and J ends lost 2 bases and 3 bases, in that order; junction bases with no gene match: 7. The CDR3 protein is CAWSTDRFGYNEQFF. The CDR3 DNA follows: TGTGCCTGGAGTACGGACAGGTTTGGCTACAATGAGCAGTTCTTC.